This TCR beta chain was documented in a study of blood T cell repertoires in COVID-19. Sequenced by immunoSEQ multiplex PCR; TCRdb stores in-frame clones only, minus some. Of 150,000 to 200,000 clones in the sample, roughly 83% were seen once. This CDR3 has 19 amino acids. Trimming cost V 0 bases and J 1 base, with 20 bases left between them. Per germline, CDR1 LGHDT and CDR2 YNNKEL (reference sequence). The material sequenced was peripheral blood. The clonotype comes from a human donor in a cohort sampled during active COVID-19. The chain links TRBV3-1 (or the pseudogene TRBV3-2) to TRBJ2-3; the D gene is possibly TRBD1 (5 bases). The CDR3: CASSQEGARLWLRTDTQYF. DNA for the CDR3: TGTGCCAGCAGCCAAGAAGGGGCGCGGTTGTGGCTCCGCACAGATACGCAGTATTTT.